This entry concerns a single T cell receptor beta chain. The antigen remains undetermined. PCR primers comprised 60 Vbeta and 13 Jbeta primers. Some clones are missing from TCRdb's copy, which holds only in-frame ones; the method was immunoSEQ multiplex PCR. This sample has 64,000 or so clones, with roughly 64% found just once. The entry originates in a study of cytomegalovirus exposure and HLA in healthy donors. Notes on the study in general: In an earlier analysis, most TCR beta V segments were productive about 87% or about 30% of the time. Reports indicate that TCR beta sequences accurately predicted the HLA-A and HLA-B alleles of most subjects. TCR sequences were mostly rare, though some public TCRs occurred in many donors. Later on, an analysis found that several of the most significant clusters appeared to be linked to common viral pathogens, which included parvovirus B19.

The receptor comes from a middle-aged man in good health and CMV-seropositive. Input material: PBMCs.

CDR3: CASSLGGGGPANEQFF. The CDR3 coding sequence is TGCGCCAGCAGCTTGGGCGGGGGAGGGCCAGCAAATGAGCAGTTCTTC. The chain carries TRBV5-1 and TRBJ2-1; 7 bases are shared with TRBD2. The V and J ends lost 0 bases and 7 bases, in that order; junction bases with no gene match: 10. Germline lookup yields CDR1 SGHRS and CDR2 YFSETQ. This CDR3 spans 16 amino acids.